A single sample gave rise to the 28 T cell receptor beta chains below, sequenced in a study of blood T cell repertoires in COVID-19. The table came from immunoSEQ multiplex PCR; TCRdb's copy has only in-frame clones and leaves some out. The table records around 150,000 clones, approximately 80% of them present only once. Sequenced material: PBMCs or T cells enriched from blood (not recorded which). The receptors were gathered from a man aged 45-60 years who had recovered from COVID-19.

This rearrangement joins TRBV6-4 to TRBJ2-1, with 11 nucleotides matching TRBD1. The CDR3 length is 15 residues. The ends lost 4 bases at V and 6 bases at J; junction bases unmatched: 5. In germline, CDR1 is MRHNA, CDR2 SNTAGT. The CDR3 spells CASSVGQGAGNEQFF. The CDR3 bases are TGTGCCAGCAGTGTCGGACAGGGGGCTGGCAATGAGCAGTTCTTC.

The chain is built from TRBV2 and TRBJ2-2; 9 bases are shared with TRBD1. This CDR3 region has 14 residues. Germline V lookup: CDR1 SNHLY, CDR2 FYNNEI. With 5 bases clipped from V and 7 bases from J, the junction kept 5 bases outside the gene matches. CDR3 sequence reads: CASSQQGANGELFF. The CDR3 nucleotides are TGTGCCAGCAGTCAACAGGGGGCGAACGGGGAGCTGTTTTTT.

The rearrangement uses TRBV2 and TRBJ2-3; no firm D call. V was clipped by 4 bases and J by 0 bases, with 11 bases between them. There are 15 residues in the CDR3. Germline loops: CDR1 SNHLY, CDR2 FYNNEI. This CDR3 reads CASSGGTTSTDTQYF. DNA of the CDR3: TGTGCCAGCAGTGGCGGCACCACTAGCACAGATACGCAGTATTTT.

This chain links TRBV9 with TRBJ2-2; 9 nucleotides match TRBD1. The V gene's germline CDR1 is SGDLS and CDR2 YYNGEE. Trimming cost V 4 bases and J 5 bases; bases outside gene matches: 6. The CDR3 covers 15 residues. The CDR3 nucleotides are TGTGCCAGCAGCACCGGGACAGGGAGTACCGGGGAGCTGTTTTTT. This encodes CASSTGTGSTGELFF.

The chain is built from TRBV19 and TRBJ1-1, with 7 bases matching TRBD1. CDR1 is LNHDA and CDR2 is SQIVND in the germline V gene (reference sequence). Trimming took 3 bases from V and 5 from J; bases not matched to a gene: 9. The CDR3 consists of 15 residues. CDR3 DNA sequence: TGTGCCAGTAGTATGGGCCACAGGGGCCCAACTGAAGCTTTCTTT. Translating it yields CASSMGHRGPTEAFF.

The chain combines TRBV7-6 with TRBJ1-1; 10 bases are a match to TRBD1. V dropped 1 base and J dropped 0; count of bases not matched to a gene: 8. The CDR3 extends over 18 amino acids. CDR1 SGHVS and CDR2 FNYEAQ come from the germline V gene. The CDR3 DNA reads as TGTGCCAGCAGCTTAGGGGCCGGGACAGGGGCGTTGAACACTGAAGCTTTCTTT. This encodes CASSLGAGTGALNTEAFF. The variable domain in full, with the rest retrieved from reference TRBV7-6 and TRBJ1-1, is GAGVSQSPRYKVTKRGQDVALRCDPISGHVSLYWYRQALGQGPEFLTYFNYEAQQDKSGLPNDRFSAERPEGSISTLTIQRTEQRDSAMYRCASSLGAGTGALNTEAFFGQGTRLTVV.

The chain combines TRBV2 with TRBJ2-5; TRBD2 might be the D (6 bases). CDR3 size: 15 residues. Trimming removed 5 bases from V and 4 bases from J, with 17 bases in between. Germline loops: CDR1 SNHLY, CDR2 FYNNEI. CDR3 sequence reads: CASSLRPGGRETQYF. The CDR3 nucleotides are TGTGCCAGCAGTCTCCGTCCTGGAGGGCGAGAGACCCAGTACTTC.

V and J are TRBV19 and TRBJ1-4, with D possibly TRBD1 on 5 matching bases. Germline CDR1 LNHDA, CDR2 SQIVND (reference sequence). Trimming left V 3 bases short and J 3 bases short, with 8 bases between. CDR3 length: 14 residues. The CDR3 nucleotides are TGTGCCAGTAGTATCCGGGGGTCTAATGAAAAACTGTTTTTT. It codes for CASSIRGSNEKLFF.

V and J are TRBV19 and TRBJ1-2; TRBD1 aligns across 11 bases. The CDR3 contains 15 residues. The V gene's germline CDR1 is LNHDA and CDR2 SQIVND (reference sequence). The V gene end was trimmed by 7 bases and the J gene end by 2 bases; junction bases not matched to a gene: 6. CDR3 DNA sequence: TGTGCCAGTACTCGGACAGGGGGCGAGAACTATGGCTACACCTTC. Protein: CASTRTGGENYGYTF.

The J gene is TRBJ2-7, the V gene TRBV28, with D uncertain. This CDR3 spans 14 amino acids. V shed 4 bases and J shed 1 base, with 11 bases lying between them. Germline V CDR1 and CDR2: MDHEN, SYDVKM. The CDR3 reads CASSSLTRSYEQYF. In DNA, the CDR3 is TGTGCCAGCAGTTCCCTTACACGTTCCTACGAGCAGTACTTC.

The chain uses TRBV6-2 or TRBV6-3 and TRBJ2-2; 9 bases agree with TRBD1. Germline V gene lookup returns CDR1 MNHEY and CDR2 SVGEGT. There are 17 residues in the CDR3. V was clipped by 6 bases and J by 4 bases; unmatched bases: 12. The CDR3 reads CASSRLMLTGGTGELFF. CDR3 sequence (DNA): TGTGCCAGCAGCCGATTGATGCTGACAGGGGGCACCGGGGAGCTGTTTTTT.

J is TRBJ1-5 and V is TRBV29-1; 7 nucleotides line up with TRBD1. CDR1 SQVTM and CDR2 ANQGSEA come from the germline V gene. V lost 5 bases, J lost 5 bases, and 9 bases stayed unmatched. The CDR3 sequence is 14 residues long. The CDR3 reads CSVRDSIVDQPQHF. CDR3 DNA sequence: TGCAGCGTTAGGGACAGCATAGTCGATCAGCCCCAGCATTTT.

The rearrangement joins TRBV5-1 to TRBJ1-6, with a possible D match to TRBD1 (5 bases). V lost 2 bases and J 7 bases, leaving 13 bases between the germline ends. This CDR3 has 15 residues. Germline CDR1 SGHRS, CDR2 YFSETQ. CDR3 amino acids: CASSLQDPGNSPLHF. As DNA, the CDR3 is TGCGCCAGCAGCTTACAGGATCCCGGCAATTCACCCCTCCACTTT.

This rearrangement joins TRBV7-6 to TRBJ2-5, with 8 bases fitting TRBD1. The CDR3 is 16 residues long. V gave up 5 bases and J gave up 4 bases; unmatched junction bases: 12. Germline values: CDR1 SGHVS, CDR2 FNYEAQ. The DNA for the CDR3 is TGTGCCAGCAGCATTAGACAGGGGCAGGGTGGAGAGACCCAGTACTTC. Its protein product is CASSIRQGQGGETQYF.

The chain recombines TRBV7-8 with TRBJ2-7; D might be TRBD2 (5 bases). The CDR3 runs to 14 residues. Per germline, CDR1 SGHVS and CDR2 FQNEAQ. Trimming stripped 5 bases from V and 0 bases from J, with 11 bases between. The CDR3 nucleotides are TGTGCCAGCAGCGCAGGACTGGTCTCCTACGAGCAGTACTTC. Residues: CASSAGLVSYEQYF.

DNA for the CDR3: TGTGCCTGGACCCAGGGGAGAGTAAACACTGAAGCTTTCTTT. Encoded protein: CAWTQGRVNTEAFF. The V and J genes are TRBV30 and TRBJ1-1; D possibly corresponds to TRBD1 (6 bases). The CDR3 length is 14 residues. CDR1 is GTSNPN and CDR2 is SVGIG in the germline V gene (reference sequence). Deletions cut 4 bases from V and 2 bases from J, with 14 bases between.

V usage is TRBV19 and J usage is TRBJ2-7; 9 bases match TRBD1. The CDR3 consists of 15 residues. V was clipped by 5 bases and J by 3 bases; unmatched bases: 8. Per the germline V gene, CDR1 is LNHDA and CDR2 is SQIVND (reference sequence). CDR3 DNA sequence: TGTGCCAGTAGTCTAAAGACGGGACAGGGCTACGAGCAGTACTTC. Translating it yields CASSLKTGQGYEQYF.

This chain connects TRBV6-6 to TRBJ2-7; TRBD2 aligns across 13 bases. From germline, CDR1 is MNHNY and CDR2 SVGAGI (reference sequence). V dropped 5 bases and J dropped 3; count of bases not matched to a gene: 16. The CDR3 consists of 19 residues. The CDR3 DNA is TGTGCCAGCAGTCGTCGTACCTGGACTAGCGGGAGAGTGATCTACGAGCAGTACTTC. Its translation: CASSRRTWTSGRVIYEQYF.

The chain is built from TRBV7-3 and TRBJ2-3; 9 nucleotides line up with TRBD2. Germline-derived CDR1 and CDR2 are SGHTA and FQGTGA. This CDR3 is 15 amino acids long. J lost 2 bases, V lost 6 bases, and 6 bases had no gene match. CDR3 sequence reads: CASRFLAGLTDTQYF. The CDR3 coding sequence is TGTGCCAGCAGGTTTCTAGCGGGGCTCACAGATACGCAGTATTTT.

This clone occurred once. The rearrangement uses TRBV5-1 and TRBJ2-7, with 10 bases lining up with TRBD1. V gave up 4 bases and J gave up 4 bases; unmatched junction bases: 5. The CDR3 totals 14 residues. From germline, CDR1 is SGHRS and CDR2 YFSETQ. CDR3 in amino acids: CASSQRQGAYEQYF. The DNA for the CDR3 is TGCGCCAGCAGCCAAAGACAGGGGGCGTACGAGCAGTACTTC. Combining the CDR3 with reference TRBV5-1 and TRBJ2-7 gives the whole variable domain KAGVTQTPRYLIKTRGQQVTLSCSPISGHRSVSWYQQTPGQGLQFLFEYFSETQRNKGNFPGRFSGRQFSNSRSEMNVSTLELGDSALYLCASSQRQGAYEQYFGPGTRLTVT.

This clone has a handful of counts. The J gene is TRBJ2-1, the V gene TRBV28, with TRBD2 as a possible D gene (5 bases). Trimming left V 5 bases short and J 4 bases short, with 15 bases between. The CDR3 sequence is 15 residues long. From germline, CDR1 is MDHEN and CDR2 SYDVKM. CDR3 nucleotide sequence: TGTGCCAGCAGTCCCTTTTCGGGAAGGTACAATGAGCAGTTCTTC. This encodes CASSPFSGRYNEQFF.

This chain connects TRBV10-3 to TRBJ1-1; 7 bases align to TRBD1. CDR3 length equals 14 residues. V shed 5 bases, J shed 0 bases, and the junction held 3 bases outside the gene matches. CDR1 ENHRY and CDR2 SYGVKD come from the germline V gene. Here the CDR3 reads CAISPGQLNTEAFF. CDR3 in DNA: TGTGCCATCAGTCCGGGACAGCTGAACACTGAAGCTTTCTTT.

The rearrangement joins TRBV19 to TRBJ1-6; D is undetermined. CDR3 length: 12 residues. Germline V CDR1 and CDR2: LNHDA, SQIVND (reference sequence). V gave up 5 bases and J gave up 10 bases, with 9 bases separating them. In nucleotides, the CDR3 is TGTGCCAGTAGTCTTCTCGGGTCACCCCTCCACTTT. This codes for CASSLLGSPLHF.

J is TRBJ2-2 and V is TRBV7-8, with TRBD1 as a possible D gene (6 bases). V lost 5 bases to trimming and J lost 1 base, with 11 bases between them. The CDR3 runs to 15 residues. From germline, CDR1 is SGHVS and CDR2 FQNEAQ. The CDR3 loop reads CASSLPTGNTGELFF. Here the CDR3 DNA reads TGTGCCAGCAGCCTACCGACAGGGAACACCGGGGAGCTGTTTTTT.

The sample holds a few counts of this clone. The rearrangement uses TRBV10-1 and TRBJ2-7; 9 bases map to TRBD1. V trimming: 6 bases; J trimming: 2 bases; junction bases outside the gene matches: 2. The CDR3 has 13 residues. Looked up from germline, CDR1 is WNHNN and CDR2 is SYGVQD (reference sequence). The CDR3 protein is CASSRDRAYEQYF. As DNA, the CDR3 is TGCGCCAGCAGCCGGGACAGGGCCTACGAGCAGTACTTC.

The chain employs TRBV12-3 or TRBV12-4 and TRBJ1-2, with a weak D call TRBD1 (5 bases). V lost 3 bases and J lost 5, with 7 bases in between. The length of the CDR3 is 12 residues. In nucleotides, the CDR3 is TGTGCCAGCAGTTTGACAGCTTATGGCTACACCTTC. Translated: CASSLTAYGYTF.

This rearrangement joins TRBV5-1 to TRBJ2-3; 7 bases line up with TRBD1. J gave up 0 bases and V 0 bases, and 4 bases lay outside the gene matches. The CDR3 spans 16 residues. CDR1 and CDR2 (germline): SGHRS, YFSETQ. CDR3 coding DNA: TGCGCCAGCAGCTTGGTAGGGGGCTTTAGCACAGATACGCAGTATTTT. As protein: CASSLVGGFSTDTQYF.

The rearrangement joins TRBV5-4 to TRBJ1-2; TRBD1 aligns across 8 bases. The length of the CDR3 is 14 residues. Trimming cost V 3 bases and J 1 base; bases outside gene matches: 2. Germline V gene sequence: CDR1 SGHNT, CDR2 YYREEE (reference sequence). CDR3 region: CASSYGQGNYGYTF. The CDR3, as DNA: TGTGCCAGCAGCTACGGACAGGGTAACTATGGCTACACCTTC.